This entry describes one T cell receptor beta chain. Antigen specificity is unknown. This sample stems from a study of PD-1 blockade in classical Hodgkin lymphoma. Study-wide results and caveats: Patients with a complete response exhibited baseline diversity comparable to newly diagnosed patients.

The germline V gene has CDR1 MNHEY and CDR2 SMNVEV (reference sequence). Trimming removed 3 bases at V and 4 bases at J, with 6 bases between. There are 12 residues in the CDR3. Only in-frame clones appear in the TCRdb table, and some are missing; sequencing was by immunoSEQ multiplex PCR. The table lists some 93,000 clones, over 85% of them singletons. Brentuximab vedotin exposure varied, and every patient relapsed after autologous stem cell transplantation. Best responses fell into complete response, partial response or progressive disease. This material consisted of peripheral blood mononuclear cells (PBMCs), taken at baseline. This clonotype was obtained from a human donor with classical Hodgkin lymphoma. The rearrangement links TRBV27 to TRBJ2-5, with D hard to call. CDR3 nucleotide sequence: TGTGCCAGCAGTTTTCCGGGAGAGACCCAGTACTTC. This sequence encodes CASSFPGETQYF.